This T cell receptor (beta chain) was identified during a study of T cell responses to AZD1222 COVID-19 vaccine. Overall study: Second-dose groups at about 4 or about 12 weeks were pooled. Notes on the study in general: Mostly white British, mostly female donors; authors suggested clonal diversity may be underestimated. Increases in Spike-specific TCR breadth and depth were seen after two AZD1222 doses.

Germline CDR1 reads LGHNA; CDR2 reads YSLEER. V lost 1 base and J lost 5, with 14 bases in between. The CDR3 contains 15 residues. Profiled with immunoSEQ multiplex PCR; TCRdb holds only in-frame clones, not every one. The table lists around 120,000 clones, just over 85% of them singletons, with approximately 9.6% in the top ten. As regards this clone: Its target is unknown.

The receptor was isolated from an adult in good health. The material was peripheral blood, obtained on day 0 of AZD1222 vaccination. This chain uses TRBV4-3 with TRBJ1-1; D gene unclear. DNA for the CDR3: TGCGCCAGCAGCCAAGGGGAACTGGGCAGGACTGAAGCTTTCTTT. Its protein is CASSQGELGRTEAFF.